Listed here are 19 T cell receptor beta chains from one sample, sequenced in a study of tumor-infiltrating lymphocytes in primary liver carcinoma. Joint extraction of RNA and DNA used roughly 18-34 mg of bulk tissue that was unsorted. TCR beta cDNA was reverse-transcribed from about 500 ng of total RNA. The reaction used a constant-region primer and ProtoScript II reverse transcriptase. What produced the TCR beta libraries was three nested multiplex PCR rounds using slightly modified ARM-PCR. The opening two PCR rounds, approximately 10 cycles each, paired TRBV1-TRBV30 forward primers with a C-beta reverse primer. TCRdb re-called the multiplex PCR reads through MiXCR, storing one row per CDR3 protein. Of more than 100,000 distinct CDR3 sequences listed, about two thirds were seen once; the top ten hold over 8%. The sequencing sample was made of tumor-adjacent normal liver tissue. These receptors were collected from an older woman with primary liver carcinoma and hepatitis B virus infection.

This clonotype was detected only a few times. The chain employs TRBV28 and TRBJ2-3, with D perhaps matching TRBD1 (6 bases). Looked up from germline, CDR1 is MDHEN and CDR2 is SYDVKM. The V gene lost 7 bases and the J gene lost 4 bases, with 18 bases spanning the gap. The CDR3 runs 15 residues. DNA of the CDR3: TGTGCCAGCACGCCCGCCAGGGGAGTTGCAGATACGCAGTATTTT. Protein sequence: CASTPARGVADTQYF.

Concerning this clonotype: Possible read error: a much larger clone is one base away. V is TRBV5-1 and J is TRBJ2-7; 9 bases align to TRBD1. Trimming took 4 bases from V and 11 from J; bases not matched to a gene: 13. This CDR3 region has 14 residues. CDR1 and CDR2 (germline): SGHRS, YFSETQ. The CDR3 is CASSTQAGTGTEYF. The DNA of the CDR3 is TGCGCCAGCAGCACCCAAGCCGGGACAGGGACGGAGTACTTC.

This clonotype was observed once. This sequence joins TRBV29-1 and TRBJ2-1; 9 bases match TRBD2. With V trimmed by 5 bases and J by 6 bases, 8 bases remained unmatched. The length of the CDR3 is 14 residues. The germline gives CDR1 SQVTM, CDR2 ANQGSEA. This chain's CDR3 is CSVSLAGRFNEQFF. The CDR3 nucleotides read TGCAGCGTTAGTCTAGCGGGACGGTTCAATGAGCAGTTCTTC.

A word on this clonotype: This may be a read error, as it is one base from a much larger clone. The chain employs TRBV30 and TRBJ2-3; the D gene is possibly TRBD1 (6 bases). CDR3 length: 13 residues. Germline assignment: CDR1 GTSNPN and CDR2 SVGIG (reference sequence). V was pared by 6 bases and J by 3 bases, with 13 bases between. CDR3 in amino acids: CACRNQGTDTQYF. The CDR3 DNA follows: TGTGCCTGTAGGAACCAGGGGACAGATACGCAGTATTTT.

The sample holds a few counts of this clonotype. This CDR3 fails to terminate in the conserved phenylalanine or tryptophan, so it likely reflects a read error. J is TRBJ2-1 and V is TRBV5-1, with D perhaps TRBD2 (5 bases). CDR1 and CDR2 (germline): SGHRS, YFSETQ. CDR3 size: 13 residues. V lost 6 bases and J lost 4, with 11 bases in between. The DNA of the CDR3 is TGCGCCAGCACCCTAGAGGGTTACAATGAGCAGTTCTTA. This sequence encodes CASTLEGYNEQFL.

On this clonotype: Because it lacks the conserved phenylalanine or tryptophan at the end, this CDR3 is likely a read error. The V call is TRBV6-5, the J call TRBJ1-4; D perhaps matches TRBD1 (6 bases). The CDR3 is 14 residues long. The V end lost 4 bases, the J end lost 1 base, and 7 bases lay between the germline ends. Looked up from germline, CDR1 is MNHEY and CDR2 is SVGAGI. The CDR3 coding sequence is TGTGCCAGCAGTTGGACAGTAACTAATGAAAAACTGTTTCTT. Translation: CASSWTVTNEKLFL.

On this clonotype: A read error may account for a junction end that differs from germline. The V call is TRBV6-1, the J call TRBJ1-6; weak D call: TRBD1 (6 bases). Per the germline V gene, CDR1 is MNHNS and CDR2 is SASEGT. This CDR3 spans 15 amino acids. The DNA for the CDR3 is TGTGTCAGCAGAGACAGGAGCTCCTATAATTCACCCCTCCACTTT. This translates into CVSRDRSSYNSPLHF.

This CDR3 is CASGLNLNGEQFF. DNA of the CDR3: TGTGCTAGTGGGCTCAATCTAAATGGTGAGCAGTTCTTC. This chain links TRBV12-5 with TRBJ2-1; D remains unclear. This CDR3 contains 13 residues. Germline V gene sequence: CDR1 LGHNT, CDR2 FRNRAP. With 6 bases removed from V and 9 bases from J, the gap between germline ends came to 15 bases.

The sample holds many counts of this clonotype. The rearrangement links TRBV13 to TRBJ2-2; maybe TRBD2 (6 bases). Trimming took 8 bases from V and 6 from J, leaving 19 bases between them. The length of the CDR3 is 15 residues. From germline, CDR1 is PRHDT and CDR2 FYEKMQ (reference sequence). The chain's CDR3 is CASGGAQKRAGELFF. The DNA of the CDR3 is TGTGCCAGCGGCGGGGCTCAAAAACGGGCCGGGGAGCTGTTTTTT. Drawing the rest from reference TRBV13 and TRBJ2-2, the complete variable domain is AAGVIQSPRHLIKEKRETATLKCYPIPRHDTVYWYQQGPGQDPQFLISFYEKMQSDKGSIPDRFSAQQFSDYHSELNMSSLELGDSALYFCASGGAQKRAGELFFGEGSRLTVL.

The chain is built from TRBV12-3 or TRBV12-4 and TRBJ1-1; weak D call: TRBD1 (5 bases). The ends were cut back, 1 base at V and 13 bases at J, with 22 bases in the middle. There are 15 residues in the CDR3. The DNA for the CDR3 is TGTGCCAGCAGTTTAGTATTCGGAGGGACTGTCGAGGTTTTCTTT. Its protein is CASSLVFGGTVEVFF.

This clonotype was picked up a small number of times. The CDR3 is CSASRTSRTPNEQYF. CDR3 DNA: TGCAGTGCCTCCCGGACTAGCAGAACCCCCAACGAGCAGTACTTC. This chain links TRBV20-1 with TRBJ2-7; 8 nucleotides line up with TRBD2. The CDR3 is 15 amino acids. Trimming cost V 6 bases and J 5 bases; bases outside gene matches: 15. Germline CDR1 and CDR2: DFQATT and SNEGSKA (reference sequence).

On this clonotype itself: Sequence at one end of the junction differs from germline and may be a read error. J is TRBJ1-1 and V is TRBV5-1; 8 nucleotides match TRBD1. Germline assignment: CDR1 SGHRS and CDR2 YFSETQ. CDR3 length: 17 residues. CDR3 amino acids: CASNLGDRMFGNTEAFF. Here the CDR3 DNA reads TGCGCCAGCAACTTGGGGGACAGGATGTTTGGGAACACTGAAGCTTTCTTT.

Of note for this clonotype: The junction shows a germline mismatch at one end, possibly a read error. V usage is TRBV29-1 and J usage is TRBJ2-3; possibly TRBD1 or TRBD2 for D (5 bases each). The CDR3 loop spans 14 amino acids. The germline V gene encodes CDR1 SQVTM and CDR2 ANQGSEA. In DNA form, the CDR3 reads TGCAGTGTTGTCGACGGGACGGTGACAGATACGCTGTATTTT. It is translated as CSVVDGTVTDTLYF.

The chain has TRBV5-1 and TRBJ1-1, with unresolved D. The CDR3 consists of 14 residues. Per the germline V gene, CDR1 is SGHRS and CDR2 is YFSETQ. Trimming shortened V by 3 bases and J by 1 base, and 10 bases separated the two germline ends. DNA for the CDR3: TGCGCCAGCAGCTCCCGACATGGGAACACTGAAGCTTTCTTT. Its translation: CASSSRHGNTEAFF.

Comment on this clonotype: Germline and junction disagree at one end, which may indicate a read error. The V call is TRBV6-2 or TRBV6-3, the J call TRBJ2-1, with 7 bases matching TRBD1. CDR1 MNHEY and CDR2 SVGEGT come from the germline V gene. The CDR3 length is 15 residues. In DNA, the CDR3 is TGTGCCAGCAGCCAACAGGGGTTTCTAAGCAATGTGCAGTTTTTC. Protein sequence: CASSQQGFLSNVQFF.

To note about this clonotype: The CDR3 carries no conserved terminal phenylalanine or tryptophan, so it likely arises from a read error. The CDR3, as DNA: TGTGCCAGCAGTTACTCAGGACAGGGGGCGCGGAATGAGCAGTTCTTA. The encoded protein is CASSYSGQGARNEQFL. V is TRBV6-5 and J is TRBJ2-1; 11 positions agree with TRBD1. Germline V gene data show CDR1 as MNHEY and CDR2 as SVGAGI. V shed 0 bases, J shed 7 bases, and the junction held 5 bases outside the gene matches. CDR3 size: 16 residues.

This clonotype appeared many times. The CDR3 here is CASSARGDFLETQYF. The CDR3 nucleotides read TGTGCCAGCAGTGCAAGGGGGGACTTCTTGGAGACCCAGTACTTC. The chain couples TRBV6-1 to TRBJ2-5; TRBD1 or TRBD2 may be the D gene (6 bases each). The V end lost 4 bases, the J end lost 5 bases, and 17 bases lay between the germline ends. This CDR3 is built from 15 residues. The V gene's germline CDR1 is MNHNS and CDR2 SASEGT.

Regarding this clonotype: This likely comes from a read error, as the CDR3 has no conserved phenylalanine or tryptophan at its end. The chain recombines TRBV6-1 with TRBJ2-2; D is undetermined. The length of the CDR3 is 13 residues. Germline values: CDR1 MNHNS, CDR2 SASEGT. As DNA, the CDR3 is TGTGCCAGCAGGGCGGATTCCGCCGGAGAGCTGTTTATT. Translated, it gives CASRADSAGELFI.

This clonotype was observed a few times. The CDR3 spells CASREREGHEQFF. As DNA, the CDR3 is TGTGCCAGTAGGGAGCGGGAGGGCCATGAGCAGTTCTTC. The chain recombines TRBV19 with TRBJ2-1; TRBD2 matches 10 bases. V shed 6 bases and J 8 bases; nucleotides not matched to a gene: 4. Germline-derived CDR1 and CDR2 are LNHDA and SQIVND (reference sequence). The CDR3 extends over 13 amino acids.